The 22 T cell receptor beta chains given below trace back to one sample, sequenced in a study of T cell changes during pregnancy in multiple sclerosis. Sequencing used immunoSEQ multiplex PCR; TCRdb keeps in-frame clones, though not all of them. The sample yields under 75,000 clones, more than 85% seen once. Here the sequenced sample was peripheral blood, taken in the first trimester of pregnancy. Receptors originate from a female donor with multiple sclerosis, enrolled in a pregnancy study.

The CDR3 sequence: CASSAGEPRYF. CDR3 nucleotide sequence: TGTGCCAGCAGTGCGGGGGAACCTCGGTACTTC. The chain uses TRBV6-6 and TRBJ2-4, with 7 bases fitting TRBD2. Germline V gives CDR1 MNHNY, CDR2 SVGAGI (reference sequence). After removal of 5 bases from V and 15 bases from J, the junction contained 7 bases not matched to a gene. This CDR3 is 11 amino acids long.

This clone is a singleton in its sample. This rearrangement joins TRBV30 to TRBJ1-3; D ambiguous. V was shortened by 2 bases and J by 8 bases, with 19 bases between the two germline ends. Germline V gene data show CDR1 as GTSNPN and CDR2 as SVGIG (reference sequence). The CDR3 is 15 residues long. The CDR3 nucleotides read TGTGCCTGGAGTAAGGAGGAGAGGACTTCAGACACCATATATTTT. This sequence encodes CAWSKEERTSDTIYF. The complete variable domain, with remaining parts taken from reference TRBV30 and TRBJ1-3, reads SQTIHQWPATLVQPVGSPLSLECTVEGTSNPNLYWYRQAAGRGLQLLFYSVGIGQISSEVPQNLSASRPQDRQFILSSKKLLLSDSGFYLCAWSKEERTSDTIYFGEGSWLTVV.

The chain combines TRBV5-1 with TRBJ1-4; the D is unclear. V was pared by 8 bases and J by 5 bases, with 28 bases between. The CDR3 runs 18 residues. Germline CDR1 and CDR2: SGHRS and YFSETQ. The CDR3 loop is CASSPLGAFGVQNEKLFF. The CDR3 region has the DNA TGCGCCAGTTCCCCCCTGGGCGCCTTCGGGGTTCAAAATGAAAAACTGTTTTTT.

The J gene is TRBJ1-2, the V gene TRBV5-8, with 10 bases fitting TRBD1. Trimming cost V 2 bases and J 5 bases; bases outside gene matches: 6. Per germline, CDR1 SGHTS and CDR2 YDEGEE. The CDR3 has 15 residues. The CDR3 sequence: CASSFLDRGQYGYTF. The CDR3, as DNA: TGTGCCAGCAGCTTCCTCGACAGGGGGCAATATGGCTACACCTTC.

The J gene is TRBJ2-7, the V gene TRBV28, with a tentative D call TRBD2 (5 bases). The CDR3 totals 13 residues. Germline V gene sequence: CDR1 MDHEN, CDR2 SYDVKM. V lost 2 bases, J lost 0 bases, and 5 bases lay in between. The CDR3 region has the DNA TGTGCCAGCAGTTTACGGGGCTCCTACGAGCAGTACTTC. It codes for CASSLRGSYEQYF.

The sample holds one count of this clone. This sequence joins TRBV14 and TRBJ2-1; 9 bases map to TRBD2. Trimming at V came to 4 bases and at J to 4 bases, leaving 5 bases not matched to a gene. Germline CDR1 is SGHDN and CDR2 is FVKESK. The CDR3 length is 15 residues. The CDR3 coding sequence is TGTGCCAGCAGCCGGACTAGCGAGAGGTACAATGAGCAGTTCTTC. Translating it yields CASSRTSERYNEQFF. The variable domain in full, with the rest retrieved from reference TRBV14 and TRBJ2-1, is EAGVTQFPSHSVIEKGQTVTLRCDPISGHDNLYWYRRVMGKEIKFLLHFVKESKQDESGMPNNRFLAERTGGTYSTLKVQPAELEDSGVYFCASSRTSERYNEQFFGPGTRLTVL.

The V and J genes are TRBV5-6 and TRBJ1-3; 7 bases map to TRBD1. The V segment lost 3 bases and the J segment 0 bases; nucleotides outside the gene matches: 6. CDR3 length: 16 amino acids. The V gene's germline CDR1 is SGHDT and CDR2 YYEEEE. This CDR3 is CASSSRTGSSGNTIYF. CDR3 coding DNA: TGTGCCAGCAGCTCCAGGACAGGCAGCTCTGGAAACACCATATATTTT.

This CDR3 reads CATSQPGQGAVDEQFF. The CDR3 region has the DNA TGTGCCACCTCCCAACCGGGACAGGGGGCTGTCGATGAGCAGTTCTTC. J is TRBJ2-1 and V is TRBV10-3, with TRBD1 matching over 12 bases. Germline CDR1 reads ENHRY; CDR2 reads SYGVKD. This CDR3 spans 16 amino acids. Trimming removed 10 bases from V and 8 bases from J; junction bases left unmatched: 15.

This chain joins TRBV29-1 and TRBJ1-1, with 7 bases that match TRBD1. J lost 6 bases, V lost 7 bases, and 11 bases had no gene match. Germline values: CDR1 SQVTM, CDR2 ANQGSEA. This CDR3 region has 13 residues. The CDR3 loop reads CSAATGREAEAFF. The CDR3 nucleotides are TGCAGCGCTGCGACAGGGCGTGAGGCTGAAGCTTTCTTT.

J is TRBJ2-7 and V is TRBV19, with 7 nucleotides matching TRBD1. The germline V gene has CDR1 LNHDA and CDR2 SQIVND (reference sequence). This CDR3 comprises 15 residues. V trimming: 5 bases; J trimming: 5 bases; junction bases outside the gene matches: 12. The CDR3 DNA reads TGTGCCAGTAGTTTACCAGGGGGTACGTGGAACGAGCAGTACTTC. Protein product: CASSLPGGTWNEQYF.

The chain employs TRBV6-1 and TRBJ2-1; a possible D gene is TRBD2 (5 bases). The germline CDR1 and CDR2 sequences are MNHNS and SASEGT. The CDR3 contains 12 residues. Trimming took off 6 bases at V and 13 bases at J, with 16 bases between the two ends. Here the CDR3 DNA reads TGTGCCAGCAGCGGGGTGGGGTCCGGCCAGTTCTTC. Protein sequence: CASSGVGSGQFF.

This rearrangement joins TRBV30 to TRBJ1-2, with D perhaps TRBD1 (5 bases). The V gene's germline CDR1 is GTSNPN and CDR2 SVGIG (reference sequence). The CDR3 sequence is 13 residues long. V was shortened by 2 bases and J by 7 bases, with 14 bases between the two germline ends. The CDR3 sequence is CAWSKQDGRGYTF. The CDR3, as DNA: TGTGCCTGGAGTAAACAGGACGGCCGTGGCTACACCTTC.

The J gene is TRBJ2-7, the V gene TRBV5-6, with 8 nucleotides matching TRBD1. The germline V gene encodes CDR1 SGHDT and CDR2 YYEEEE. Unmatched junction bases numbered 12, after V lost 3 bases and J lost 4 bases. The CDR3 spans 16 residues. As DNA, the CDR3 is TGTGCCAGCAGCTCAGCCGGGACAGGAGACCGTTACGAGCAGTACTTC. This gives the protein CASSSAGTGDRYEQYF.

This sequence joins TRBV7-9 and TRBJ1-6; 11 bases align to TRBD1. V lost 5 bases to trimming and J lost 7 bases; unmatched junction nucleotides: 4. CDR1 is SEHNR, CDR2 FQNEAQ, per germline (reference sequence). This CDR3 is 15 amino acids long. Here the CDR3 DNA reads TGTGCCAGCAGCCCGGACAGGGGGCAGAATTCACCCCTCCACTTT. This codes for CASSPDRGQNSPLHF.

This clone showed up just a few times. The genes are TRBV18 and TRBJ1-4; 11 nucleotides line up with TRBD1. The CDR3 totals 14 residues. The V segment lost 5 bases and the J segment 8 bases; nucleotides outside the gene matches: 4. Germline CDR1 and CDR2: KGHSH and LQKENI. The chain's CDR3 is CASSSDRGREKLFF. CDR3 DNA: TGTGCCAGCTCATCGGACAGGGGGCGGGAAAAACTGTTTTTT.

CDR3 in DNA: TGTGCCTGGACAGGGGCAGGGAACACTGAAGCTTTCTTT. Translating it yields CAWTGAGNTEAFF. This chain uses TRBV30 with TRBJ1-1; tentatively, D is TRBD1 (6 bases). CDR1 and CDR2 from the germline V gene are GTSNPN and SVGIG (reference sequence). V was clipped by 4 bases and J by 1 base, with 10 bases between them. This CDR3 contains 13 residues.

This clone has only one observation. V and J are TRBV19 and TRBJ2-3, with 8 positions matching TRBD2. Germline loops: CDR1 LNHDA, CDR2 SQIVND (reference sequence). Losses at the gene ends were 8 bases for V and 3 bases for J; bases not matched to a gene: 4. The CDR3 loop spans 13 amino acids. This chain's CDR3 is CASGREETDTQYF. For the CDR3, the DNA is TGTGCCAGTGGGCGGGAGGAAACAGATACGCAGTATTTT. Complete variable domain (other parts from reference TRBV19 and TRBJ2-3): DGGITQSPKYLFRKEGQNVTLSCEQNLNHDAMYWYRQDPGQGLRLIYYSQIVNDFQKGDIAEGYSVSREKKESFPLTVTSAQKNPTAFYLCASGREETDTQYFGPGTRLTVL.

This chain uses TRBV7-9 with TRBJ1-3; 7 bases agree with TRBD1. Trimming cost V 5 bases and J 2 bases; bases outside gene matches: 6. CDR3 size: 15 residues. Germline values: CDR1 SEHNR, CDR2 FQNEAQ (reference sequence). CDR3 residues: CASSPQGSPGNTIYF. CDR3 in DNA: TGTGCCAGCAGCCCACAGGGGTCTCCTGGAAACACCATATATTTT.

V usage is TRBV18 and J usage is TRBJ2-5; D possibly corresponds to TRBD1 (6 bases). The CDR3 is made up of 16 amino acids. Trimming pared 3 bases from V and 2 bases from J, leaving 16 bases between. Germline CDR1 reads KGHSH; CDR2 reads LQKENI. The DNA for the CDR3 is TGTGCCAGCTCACCCTTTGGGGGACAAGGGCAAGAGACCCAGTACTTC. Protein: CASSPFGGQGQETQYF.

V is TRBV9 and J is TRBJ2-7; the match to TRBD2 covers 10 bases. The CDR3 runs 21 residues. Germline trimming cut 0 bases from V and 5 bases from J; bases unmatched to any gene: 23. CDR1 and CDR2 from the germline V gene are SGDLS and YYNGEE. CDR3 coding DNA: TGTGCCAGCAGCGTAGTATCCCCTTCGCCCCGACTAGCGGGTCTTCCAGACGAGCAGTACTTC. Its protein is CASSVVSPSPRLAGLPDEQYF.

The chain links TRBV19 to TRBJ1-1, with D perhaps TRBD1 (5 bases). Germline-derived CDR1 and CDR2 are LNHDA and SQIVND (reference sequence). CDR3 size: 14 residues. Trimming took off 10 bases at V and 0 bases at J, with 15 bases between the two ends. The CDR3 sequence is CATTVGALNTEAFF. Here the CDR3 DNA reads TGTGCCACGACCGTAGGGGCGTTGAACACTGAAGCTTTCTTT.

The rearrangement uses TRBV6-1 and TRBJ1-5; tentative D call: TRBD1 (5 bases). Germline V gene sequence: CDR1 MNHNS, CDR2 SASEGT. The V gene lost 0 bases and the J gene lost 5 bases, with 8 bases spanning the gap. The CDR3 loop spans 14 amino acids. The CDR3 is CASSEARGYQPQHF. The DNA of the CDR3 is TGTGCCAGCAGTGAAGCGCGGGGGTATCAGCCCCAGCATTTT.